This T cell receptor (beta chain) was identified in a study of blood T cell repertoires in COVID-19. Repertoires were generated with immunoSEQ multiplex PCR, while TCRdb's copy carries only in-frame clones and drops some. The table includes around 81,000 clones, roughly 88% detected once. This CDR3 spans 15 amino acids. Trimming removed 4 bases at V and 5 bases at J, with 17 bases between. Germline CDR1 and CDR2: PRHDT and FYEKMQ (reference sequence). This rearrangement joins TRBV13 to TRBJ1-1; D perhaps matches TRBD1 (6 bases). The origin of this receptor is an elderly woman with acute or convalescent COVID-19. Sample: peripheral blood. In DNA, the CDR3 is TGTGCCAGCAGCTCGAACAGGGTTTTTCAGACTGAAGCTTTCTTT. Encoded protein: CASSSNRVFQTEAFF. Variable domain in full (rest from reference TRBV13 and TRBJ1-1): AAGVIQSPRHLIKEKRETATLKCYPIPRHDTVYWYQQGPGQDPQFLISFYEKMQSDKGSIPDRFSAQQFSDYHSELNMSSLELGDSALYFCASSSNRVFQTEAFFGQGTRLTVV.